This note documents a single T cell receptor (beta chain) sequence. The antigen is not known. The unexposed donors gave CD4+ T cells in about 2010-2018, prior to COVID-19. After approximately ten days of culture, CD4+ T cells were isolated. Unexposed-donor CD4+ T cells were probed with SARS-CoV-2 S/N and four cold-coronavirus spikes, cells permitting. Each well had 2 million to 2.5 million PBMCs in about 5% human AB serum with IL-2. This sample was included in a study of CD4 T cells in relation to SARS-CoV-2 and coronaviruses. Study context: PBMCs were cultured with antigen for roughly 9 days before TCR beta sequencing.

TCRdb's copy holds only in-frame clones and misses some; the assay was immunoSEQ multiplex PCR. Seen here are tens of thousands of clones, about 80% observed once, and the top ten hold 25% to 35%. The CDR3 has 14 amino acids. Germline V CDR1 and CDR2: SGHDT, YYEEEE. V lost 2 bases and J lost 5, with 13 bases in between. Findings and caveats of the study: About 65% of donors had memory CD4+ clonotypes crossrecognizing SARS-CoV-2 and common cold coronavirus spike.

This rearrangement joins TRBV5-6 to TRBJ2-5; TRBD1 or TRBD2 may be the D gene (5 bases each). Material for sequencing was CD4+ T cells from PBMCs, cultured in vitro. The receptor's source is a human donor in good health. CDR3 residues: CASSFMGVQETQYF. DNA for the CDR3: TGTGCCAGCAGCTTCATGGGGGTGCAGGAGACCCAGTACTTC.